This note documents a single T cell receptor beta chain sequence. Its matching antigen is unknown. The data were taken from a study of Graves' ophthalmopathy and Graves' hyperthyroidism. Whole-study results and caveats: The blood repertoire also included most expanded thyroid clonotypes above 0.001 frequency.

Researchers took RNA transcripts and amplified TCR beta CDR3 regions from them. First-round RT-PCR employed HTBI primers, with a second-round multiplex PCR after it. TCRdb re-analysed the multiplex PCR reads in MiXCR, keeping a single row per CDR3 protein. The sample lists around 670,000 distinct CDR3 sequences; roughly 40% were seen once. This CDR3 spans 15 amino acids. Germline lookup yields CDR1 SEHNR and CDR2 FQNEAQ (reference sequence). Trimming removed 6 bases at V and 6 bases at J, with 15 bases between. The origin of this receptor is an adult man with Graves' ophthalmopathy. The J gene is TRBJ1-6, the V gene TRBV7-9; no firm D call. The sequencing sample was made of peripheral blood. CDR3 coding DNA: TGTGCCAGCAGTGACTCGGTTCGGGCTAATTCACCCCTCCACTTT. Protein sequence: CASSDSVRANSPLHF. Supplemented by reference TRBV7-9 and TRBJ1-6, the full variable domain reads DTGVSQNPRHKITKRGQNVTFRCDPISEHNRLYWYRQTLGQGPEFLTYFQNEAQLEKSRLLSDRFSAERPKGSFSTLEIQRTEQGDSAMYLCASSDSVRANSPLHFGNGTRLTVT.